The 21 T cell receptor beta chains listed next were all sequenced from one sample in a study of blood T cells in healthy people across ages. A sample-barcoded 5' primer and a J-beta primer mix were used in a second PCR of roughly 7 to 11 cycles. TCRdb re-analysed the 5' RACE reads in MiXCR, keeping a single row per CDR3 protein. The data contain 780,000 or so distinct CDR3 sequences, 25% of them singletons. A further study also used this sample, focusing on T cells of mothers and their children.

The sequenced material came from blood. These receptors came from a boy between 5 and 17 years old in good health.

This clonotype was counted a few times. The chain carries TRBV7-9 and TRBJ1-4; 7 bases agree with TRBD1. This CDR3 comprises 14 residues. CDR1 SEHNR and CDR2 FQNEAQ come from the germline V gene (reference sequence). V shed 4 bases, J shed 2 bases, and the junction held 1 base outside the gene matches. The CDR3 nucleotides are TGTGCCAGCAGCTCCAGGGGGACTAATGAAAAACTGTTTTTT. Translation gives CASSSRGTNEKLFF.

This clonotype was picked up a small number of times. The V and J genes are TRBV28 and TRBJ2-5, with D maybe TRBD2 (6 bases). The DNA end lines up better with TRBJ2-7; the J call may be wrong. The CDR3 contains 15 residues. CDR1 MDHEN and CDR2 SYDVKM come from the germline V gene. The CDR3 DNA follows: TGTGCCAGCAGTTCCCCTGCCGGGAGTCGCTACGAGCAGTACTTC. It translates to CASSSPAGSRYEQYF.

The chain links TRBV7-2 to TRBJ2-3; D possibly corresponds to TRBD2 (5 bases). V shed 1 base and J shed 2 bases, with 13 bases lying between them. There are 16 residues in the CDR3. CDR1 and CDR2 from the germline V gene are SGHTA and FQGNSA. The CDR3 region is CASSLDQGLLTDTQYF. In DNA form, the CDR3 reads TGTGCCAGCAGCTTAGACCAAGGACTGCTCACAGATACGCAGTATTTT.

This clonotype came up a few times. The chain is built from TRBV5-1 and TRBJ2-2; D could derive from TRBD1 or TRBD2 (5 bases each). CDR3 length equals 16 residues. Trimming removed 1 base at V and 0 bases at J, with 10 bases between. Germline assignment: CDR1 SGHRS and CDR2 YFSETQ. CDR3 in DNA: TGCGCCAGCAGCTTGTTCGAGGGACCGAACACCGGGGAGCTGTTTTTT. Encoded protein: CASSLFEGPNTGELFF.

J is TRBJ1-5 and V is TRBV2; D is unclear. Trimming removed 7 bases from V and 3 bases from J, with 16 bases in between. Germline lookup yields CDR1 SNHLY and CDR2 FYNNEI. The CDR3 totals 15 residues. The CDR3 here is CASTASAMLNQPQHF. CDR3 sequence (DNA): TGTGCCAGCACAGCCAGCGCAATGCTCAATCAGCCCCAGCATTTT. The variable domain in full, completed from reference TRBV2 and TRBJ1-5, reads EPEVTQTPSHQVTQMGQEVILRCVPISNHLYFYWYRQILGQKVEFLVSFYNNEISEKSEIFDDQFSVERPDGSNFTLKIRSTKLEDSAMYFCASTASAMLNQPQHFGDGTRLSIL.

The sample holds a few counts of this clonotype. The V call is TRBV7-2, the J call TRBJ2-7; D is perhaps TRBD1 or TRBD2 (5 bases each). The V gene lost 3 bases and the J gene lost 2 bases, with 14 bases spanning the gap. The CDR3 runs to 15 residues. Per germline, CDR1 SGHTA and CDR2 FQGNSA. CDR3 loop: CASSFSPGTPYEQYF. The DNA of the CDR3 is TGTGCCAGCAGCTTTAGTCCCGGGACCCCCTACGAGCAGTACTTC.

CDR3 loop: CASSWDRSDNEQFF. CDR3 coding DNA: TGCGCCAGCAGCTGGGACAGGTCGGACAATGAGCAGTTCTTC. V gene TRBV5-1 combines with J gene TRBJ2-1; 8 bases align to TRBD1. The CDR3 is 14 amino acids. From germline, CDR1 is SGHRS and CDR2 YFSETQ. Trimming at V came to 3 bases and at J to 5 bases, leaving 4 bases not matched to a gene.

This clonotype was recorded a few times. The chain combines TRBV11-2 with TRBJ1-1; no clear D gene. V was cut by 5 bases and J by 6 bases, with 10 bases left in between. The CDR3 is made up of 12 amino acids. Germline-derived CDR1 and CDR2 are SGHAT and FQNNGV. The CDR3 nucleotides read TGTGCCAGCAGCCCCGGGTTCTCTGAAGCTTTCTTT. It codes for CASSPGFSEAFF.

V gene TRBV29-1 combines with J gene TRBJ2-1; 9 bases agree with TRBD2. The CDR3 extends over 16 amino acids. Trimming cost V 4 bases and J 0 bases; bases outside gene matches: 7. In germline, CDR1 is SQVTM, CDR2 ANQGSEA. The CDR3 DNA reads TGCAGCGTTGTGTGGGCTAGCGGGGACTCCTACAATGAGCAGTTCTTC. It codes for CSVVWASGDSYNEQFF.

The gene calls are TRBV4-2 and TRBJ2-7, with TRBD2 identical over 8 bases. The CDR3 spans 17 residues. Germline trimming cut 1 base from V and 0 bases from J; bases unmatched to any gene: 8. Germline-derived CDR1 and CDR2 are LGHNA and YNFKEQ. CDR3 nucleotides: TGTGCCAGCAGCCAAGCCGGCGGGGGGAAGAGCTCCTACGAGCAGTACTTC. Its protein is CASSQAGGGKSSYEQYF.

The rearrangement joins TRBV28 to TRBJ2-3; D not certain. The germline V and J ends were trimmed by 8 bases and 4 bases, with 13 bases remaining between them. The CDR3 is 13 amino acids. From germline, CDR1 is MDHEN and CDR2 SYDVKM. The CDR3 DNA follows: TGTGCCAGCCAATACCGGTTGGCAGATACGCAGTATTTT. Translating it yields CASQYRLADTQYF.

V gene TRBV20-1 combines with J gene TRBJ1-1, with a possible D match to TRBD1 (6 bases). Germline loops: CDR1 DFQATT, CDR2 SNEGSKA (reference sequence). The length of the CDR3 is 16 residues. V was shortened by 6 bases and J by 4 bases, with 24 bases between the two germline ends. This CDR3 reads CSADSRGVSRSTEAFF. CDR3 nucleotide sequence: TGCAGTGCGGACTCGAGGGGGGTTTCCCGTAGCACTGAAGCTTTCTTT.

The chain uses TRBV12-3 or TRBV12-4 and TRBJ2-2; the match to TRBD1 covers 10 bases. The V segment lost 6 bases and the J segment 4 bases; nucleotides outside the gene matches: 5. CDR3 length equals 15 residues. CDR3 protein: CASSRDRGITGELFF. In DNA form, the CDR3 reads TGTGCCAGCAGCCGGGACAGGGGCATCACCGGGGAGCTGTTTTTT.

A few counts support this clonotype. The V call is TRBV18, the J call TRBJ2-5; 8 bases are a match to TRBD2. The DNA end favors TRBJ2-7, so the J call may be wrong. This CDR3 is 14 amino acids long. Per the germline V gene, CDR1 is KGHSH and CDR2 is LQKENI. The CDR3 sequence is CASSPSQRGYEQYF. For the CDR3, the DNA is TGTGCCAGCTCACCATCCCAGCGGGGGTACGAGCAGTACTTC.

This clonotype was seen a few times. This chain joins TRBV7-9 and TRBJ1-1, with D uncertain. The CDR3 has 14 amino acids. Germline CDR1 is SEHNR and CDR2 is FQNEAQ (reference sequence). V gave up 2 bases and J gave up 3 bases, with 10 bases separating them. CDR3 nucleotides: TGTGCCAGCAGCTTATCCCAGGAAGACACTGAAGCTTTCTTT. As protein: CASSLSQEDTEAFF.

V is TRBV5-1 and J is TRBJ2-1; D is possibly TRBD1 or TRBD2 (6 bases each). The germline CDR1 and CDR2 sequences are SGHRS and YFSETQ. CDR3 length: 16 amino acids. V dropped 0 bases and J dropped 7 bases, with 17 bases sitting between them. CDR3 residues: CASSLGVRGLLNEQFF. CDR3 bases: TGCGCCAGCAGCTTGGGGGTCCGGGGGCTGTTGAATGAGCAGTTCTTC.

This chain uses TRBV14 with TRBJ2-1, with 9 bases fitting TRBD2. With V trimmed by 2 bases and J by 0 bases, 2 bases remained unmatched. The V gene's germline CDR1 is SGHDN and CDR2 FVKESK. This CDR3 contains 16 residues. CDR3 residues: CASSQLAGLSYNEQFF. CDR3 bases: TGTGCCAGCAGCCAACTAGCGGGACTCTCCTACAATGAGCAGTTCTTC.

The CDR3 sequence: CASSPLTSGMVFTGELFF. The CDR3 DNA sequence: TGTGCCAGCAGCCCCCTGACTAGCGGGATGGTGTTCACCGGGGAGCTGTTTTTT. V and J are TRBV7-3 and TRBJ2-2, with TRBD2 identical over 11 bases. The V gene end was trimmed by 5 bases and the J gene end by 4 bases; junction bases not matched to a gene: 12. This CDR3 contains 18 residues. Germline-derived CDR1 and CDR2 are SGHTA and FQGTGA.

CDR3 coding DNA: TGTGCCTGGAGTGCACAGGGATCCGGGCAGTACTTC. Its translation is CAWSAQGSGQYF. The J gene is TRBJ2-7, the V gene TRBV30, with TRBD1 as a possible D gene (6 bases). Germline V lookup: CDR1 GTSNPN, CDR2 SVGIG (reference sequence). V shed 1 base and J shed 9 bases, with 13 bases lying between them. The CDR3 has 12 amino acids.

This chain joins TRBV9 and TRBJ1-2, with unresolved D. The CDR3 sequence is 12 residues long. The germline V gene has CDR1 SGDLS and CDR2 YYNGEE. Trimming removed 1 base at V and 4 bases at J, with 5 bases between. CDR3 protein: CASSVQPYGYTF. In nucleotides, the CDR3 is TGTGCCAGCAGCGTACAGCCCTATGGCTACACCTTC.

The CDR3: CATSRATSGSLLEQYF. The CDR3 region has the DNA TGTGCCACCAGCAGGGCAACTAGCGGGAGTTTGCTCGAGCAGTACTTC. This chain joins TRBV15 and TRBJ2-7, with 11 bases aligning to TRBD2. The V segment lost 3 bases and the J segment 6 bases; nucleotides outside the gene matches: 10. This CDR3 spans 16 amino acids. In germline, CDR1 is LNHNV, CDR2 YYDKDF (reference sequence).